Many counts were recorded for the clone carrying this TCR beta chain. What it binds is not known. Next came a second PCR, run for about 6 to 12 cycles, which used a sample-barcoded 5' primer along with a J-beta primer mix. From the 5' RACE reads, TCRdb called clonotypes with MiXCR, one entry per CDR3 protein. The sample has about 1,600,000 distinct CDR3 sequences, around 42% seen once. Whenever a sample was processed, at least 6.5 million PBMCs were isolated. This sample was taken from a study of blood T cells in healthy people across ages. Points from the study as a whole: The fall in TCR beta diversity per million T cells was roughly linear with age. The long-lived group displayed more naive CD4+ cells, plus higher diversity, than the aged donors did. No conclusive comparison of naive versus antigen-experienced cells was possible with unsorted PBMCs.

Trimming took 3 bases from V and 4 from J; bases not matched to a gene: 5. CDR3 length equals 15 residues. Looked up from germline, CDR1 is SGDLS and CDR2 is YYNGEE. The origin of this receptor is a woman in her late teens or twenties in good health. V is TRBV9 and J is TRBJ2-2; 8 positions match TRBD2. Sequencing used blood. CDR3 amino acids: CASSGLSGGTGELFF. The DNA for the CDR3 is TGTGCCAGCAGCGGGCTGAGCGGGGGCACCGGGGAGCTGTTTTTT.